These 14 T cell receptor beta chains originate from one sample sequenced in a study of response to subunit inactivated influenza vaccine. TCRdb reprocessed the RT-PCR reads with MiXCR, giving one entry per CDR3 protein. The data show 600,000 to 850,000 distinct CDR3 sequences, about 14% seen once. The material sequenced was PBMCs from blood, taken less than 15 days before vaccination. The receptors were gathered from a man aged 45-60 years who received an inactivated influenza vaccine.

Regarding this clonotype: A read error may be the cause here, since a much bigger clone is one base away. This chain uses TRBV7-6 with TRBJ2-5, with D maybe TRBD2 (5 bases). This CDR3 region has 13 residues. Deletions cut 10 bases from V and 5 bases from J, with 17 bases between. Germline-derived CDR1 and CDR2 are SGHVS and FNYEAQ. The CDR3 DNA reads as TGTGCCACCAGTTCAACCCCGGGGGAGACCCAGTACTTC. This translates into CATSSTPGETQYF.

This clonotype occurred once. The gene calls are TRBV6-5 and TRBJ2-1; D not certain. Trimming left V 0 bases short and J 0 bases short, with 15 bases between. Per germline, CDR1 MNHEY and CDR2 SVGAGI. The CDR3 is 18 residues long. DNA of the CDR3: TGTGCCAGCAGTTACTCGAGTCCGTCGTTGAGCTCCTACAATGAGCAGTTCTTC. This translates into CASSYSSPSLSSYNEQFF.

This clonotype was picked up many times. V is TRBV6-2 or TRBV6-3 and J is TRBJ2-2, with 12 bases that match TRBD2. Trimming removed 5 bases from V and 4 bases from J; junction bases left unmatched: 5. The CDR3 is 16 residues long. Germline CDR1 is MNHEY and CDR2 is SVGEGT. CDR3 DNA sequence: TGTGCCAGCAGTAACGGACTAGCGGGAATCACCGGGGAGCTGTTTTTT. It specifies CASSNGLAGITGELFF.

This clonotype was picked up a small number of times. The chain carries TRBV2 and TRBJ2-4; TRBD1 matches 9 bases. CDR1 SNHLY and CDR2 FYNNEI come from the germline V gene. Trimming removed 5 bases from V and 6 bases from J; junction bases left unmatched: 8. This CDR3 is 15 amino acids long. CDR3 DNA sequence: TGTGCCAGCAGTCTGGACAGGGGATGGGGAAACATTCAGTACTTC. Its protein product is CASSLDRGWGNIQYF.

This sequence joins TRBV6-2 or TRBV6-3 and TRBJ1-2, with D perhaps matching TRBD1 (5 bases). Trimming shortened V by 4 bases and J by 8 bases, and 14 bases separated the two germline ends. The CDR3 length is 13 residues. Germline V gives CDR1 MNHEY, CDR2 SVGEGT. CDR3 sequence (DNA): TGTGCCAGCAGTTCATCCCCCAGGGACGGCTACACCTTC. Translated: CASSSSPRDGYTF.

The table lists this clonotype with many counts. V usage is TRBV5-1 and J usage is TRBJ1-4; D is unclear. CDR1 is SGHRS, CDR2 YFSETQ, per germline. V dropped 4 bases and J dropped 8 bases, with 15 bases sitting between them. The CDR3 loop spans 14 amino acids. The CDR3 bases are TGCGCCAGCAGCCCCCGAGGACTCGGCGAAAAACTGTTTTTT. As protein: CASSPRGLGEKLFF.

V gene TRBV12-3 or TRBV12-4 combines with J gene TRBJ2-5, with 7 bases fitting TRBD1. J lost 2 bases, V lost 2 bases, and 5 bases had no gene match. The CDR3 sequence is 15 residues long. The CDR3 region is CASSLKGDRQETQYF. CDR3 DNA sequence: TGTGCCAGCAGTTTAAAAGGGGACAGACAAGAGACCCAGTACTTC.

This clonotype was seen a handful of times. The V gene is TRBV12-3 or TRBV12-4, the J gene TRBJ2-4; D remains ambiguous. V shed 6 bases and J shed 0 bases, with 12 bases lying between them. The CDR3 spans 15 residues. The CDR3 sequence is CASSQQLLAKNIQYF. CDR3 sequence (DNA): TGTGCCAGCAGCCAGCAGTTACTAGCCAAAAACATTCAGTACTTC.

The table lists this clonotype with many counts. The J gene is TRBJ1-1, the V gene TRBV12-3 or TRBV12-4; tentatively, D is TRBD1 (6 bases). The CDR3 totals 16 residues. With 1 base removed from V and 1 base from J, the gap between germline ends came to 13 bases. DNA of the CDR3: TGTGCCAGCAGTTTAGGAGGGGTCAGGGGGAACACTGAAGCTTTCTTT. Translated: CASSLGGVRGNTEAFF.

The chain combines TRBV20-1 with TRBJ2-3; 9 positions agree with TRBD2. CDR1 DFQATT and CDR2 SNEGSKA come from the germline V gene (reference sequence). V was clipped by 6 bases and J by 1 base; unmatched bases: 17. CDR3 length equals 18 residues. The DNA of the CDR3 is TGCAGTGCGGTATTACCTAGCGGGGTAGGGGCGGGCACAGATACGCAGTATTTT. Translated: CSAVLPSGVGAGTDTQYF.

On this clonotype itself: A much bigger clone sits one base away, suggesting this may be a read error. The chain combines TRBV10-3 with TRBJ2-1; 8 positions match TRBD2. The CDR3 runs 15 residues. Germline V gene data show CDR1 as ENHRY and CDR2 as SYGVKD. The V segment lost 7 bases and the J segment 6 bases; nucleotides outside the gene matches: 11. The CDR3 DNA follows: TGTGCCATCACCCGGGGAGCGGGAGTGGGCAATGAGCAGTTCTTC. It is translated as CAITRGAGVGNEQFF.

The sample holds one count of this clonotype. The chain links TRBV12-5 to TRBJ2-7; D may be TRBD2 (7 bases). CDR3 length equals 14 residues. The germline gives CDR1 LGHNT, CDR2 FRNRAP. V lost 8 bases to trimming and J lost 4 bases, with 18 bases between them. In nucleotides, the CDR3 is TGTGCTAGTACTTTGGGGGGGGGCAGGTACGAGCAGTACTTC. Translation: CASTLGGGRYEQYF.

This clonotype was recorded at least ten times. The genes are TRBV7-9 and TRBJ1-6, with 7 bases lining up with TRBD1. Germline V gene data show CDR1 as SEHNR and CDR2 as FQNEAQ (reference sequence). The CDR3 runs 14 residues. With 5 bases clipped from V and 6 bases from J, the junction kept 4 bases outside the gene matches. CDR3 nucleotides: TGTGCCAGCAGCGGGGGACAGTTTAATTCACCCCTCCACTTT. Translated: CASSGGQFNSPLHF.

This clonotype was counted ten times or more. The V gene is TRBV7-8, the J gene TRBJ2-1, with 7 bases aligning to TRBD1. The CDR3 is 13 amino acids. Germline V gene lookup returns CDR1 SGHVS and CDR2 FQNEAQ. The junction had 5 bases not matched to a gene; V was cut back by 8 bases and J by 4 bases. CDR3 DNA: TGTGCCAGCGGACAGGAAAGTTACAATGAGCAGTTCTTC. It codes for CASGQESYNEQFF.